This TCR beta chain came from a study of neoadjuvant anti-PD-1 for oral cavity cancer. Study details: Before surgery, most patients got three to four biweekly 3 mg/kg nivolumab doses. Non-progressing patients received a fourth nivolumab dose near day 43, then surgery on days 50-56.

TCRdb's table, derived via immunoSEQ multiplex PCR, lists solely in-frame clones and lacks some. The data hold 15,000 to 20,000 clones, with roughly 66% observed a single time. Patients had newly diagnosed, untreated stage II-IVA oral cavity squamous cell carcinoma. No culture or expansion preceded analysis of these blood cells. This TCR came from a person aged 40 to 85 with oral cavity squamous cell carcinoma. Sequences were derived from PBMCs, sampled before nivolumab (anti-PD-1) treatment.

The CDR3 loop reads CAGPSGRALTDTQYF. Here the CDR3 DNA reads TGTGCCGGACCGAGCGGGAGGGCCCTCACAGATACGCAGTATTTT. This chain connects TRBV5-8 to TRBJ2-3; 10 positions match TRBD2. Germline V lookup: CDR1 SGHTS, CDR2 YDEGEE. The CDR3 runs to 15 residues. V lost 10 bases, J lost 2 bases, and 10 bases stayed unmatched.